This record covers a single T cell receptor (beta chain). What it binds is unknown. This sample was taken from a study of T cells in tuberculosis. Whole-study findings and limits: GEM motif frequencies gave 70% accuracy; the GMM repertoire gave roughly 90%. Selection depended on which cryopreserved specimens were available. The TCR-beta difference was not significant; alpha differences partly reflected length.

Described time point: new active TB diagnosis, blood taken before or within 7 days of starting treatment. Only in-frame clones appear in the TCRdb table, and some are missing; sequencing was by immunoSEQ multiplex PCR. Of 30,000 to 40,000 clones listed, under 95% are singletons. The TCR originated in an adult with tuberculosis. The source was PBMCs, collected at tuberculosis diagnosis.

CDR3 region: CASSLVGTGTTEAFF. The CDR3 coding sequence is TGTGCCAGCAGCTTAGTAGGGACAGGGACCACTGAAGCTTTCTTT. V is TRBV11-2 and J is TRBJ1-1; TRBD1 matches at 9 bases. This CDR3 has 15 residues. Germline loops: CDR1 SGHAT, CDR2 FQNNGV. With 1 base clipped from V and 4 bases from J, the junction kept 4 bases outside the gene matches.